One and the same sample provided the 15 T cell receptor beta chains below, sequenced in a study of PD-1 blockade in classical Hodgkin lymphoma. Produced via immunoSEQ multiplex PCR; TCRdb's table is partial and in-frame only. The sample consists of approximately 28,000 clones, approximately 79% of them appearing once. The time point here: cycle 4 day 1 (C4D1), after five to seven weeks of nivolumab. Every one of the patients relapsed after autologous stem cell transplantation (brentuximab vedotin exposure was variable). Isolation of CD4+ T cells from thawed PBMCs was performed by magnetic negative selection. This specimen consisted of CD4+ T cells from blood, obtained before the fourth cycle of nivolumab. The source of these receptors is a human donor with classical Hodgkin lymphoma.

The rearrangement links TRBV5-4 to TRBJ1-2; no reliable D call. Germline-derived CDR1 and CDR2 are SGHNT and YYREEE (reference sequence). The CDR3 sequence is 14 residues long. V was trimmed by 2 bases and J by 2 bases, leaving 10 bases between them. In DNA form, the CDR3 reads TGTGCCAGCAGCTTAGAACAGCCCAACTATGGCTACACCTTC. It codes for CASSLEQPNYGYTF.

The chain uses TRBV7-6 and TRBJ1-5, with a weak D call TRBD1 (6 bases). The CDR3 loop spans 13 amino acids. Trimming took off 1 base at V and 7 bases at J, with 8 bases between the two ends. CDR1 and CDR2 from the germline V gene are SGHVS and FNYEAQ. The CDR3 DNA reads as TGTGCCAGCAGCTTAGACCAGGGGCAGCCCCAGCATTTT. This codes for CASSLDQGQPQHF.

This clone occurred once. The chain employs TRBV28 and TRBJ2-3; D gene ambiguous. The V end was cut by 6 bases, the J end by 6 bases, with 7 bases between. This CDR3 comprises 11 residues. Germline V lookup: CDR1 MDHEN, CDR2 SYDVKM. CDR3 in DNA: TGTGCCAGCAGCACCCGGGATACGCAGTATTTT. Translation gives CASSTRDTQYF. The variable domain in full, completed from reference TRBV28 and TRBJ2-3, reads DVKVTQSSRYLVKRTGEKVFLECVQDMDHENMFWYRQDPGLGLRLIYFSYDVKMKEKGDIPEGYSVSREKKERFSLILESASTNQTSMYLCASSTRDTQYFGPGTRLTVL.

The V gene is TRBV28, the J gene TRBJ1-1; unclear D gene. Trimming took off 4 bases at V and 8 bases at J, with 8 bases between the two ends. Germline CDR1 MDHEN, CDR2 SYDVKM. This CDR3 is 11 amino acids long. Written as DNA, the CDR3 is TGTGCCAGCAGTTCCCGTCCCGAAGCTTTCTTT. Amino acid sequence: CASSSRPEAFF.

V and J are TRBV11-2 and TRBJ2-1; 11 bases map to TRBD2. This CDR3 has 18 amino acids. V was clipped by 0 bases and J by 7 bases; unmatched bases: 11. The germline CDR1 and CDR2 sequences are SGHAT and FQNNGV. CDR3 DNA: TGTGCCAGCAGCTTAGATTCGCAACTAGCGGGAGTTCGGAATGAGCAGTTCTTC. Translating it yields CASSLDSQLAGVRNEQFF.

This chain links TRBV7-8 with TRBJ2-5; 8 nucleotides align to TRBD1. In germline, CDR1 is SGHVS, CDR2 FQNEAQ. The junction had 14 bases not matched to a gene; V was cut back by 4 bases and J by 7 bases. The CDR3 contains 16 residues. The CDR3 DNA reads as TGTGCCAGCAGCTACCAACGACAGGGGCTGCGTGGGACCCAGTACTTC. Protein product: CASSYQRQGLRGTQYF.

This chain connects TRBV9 to TRBJ1-2; tentatively, D is TRBD1 (5 bases). V dropped 3 bases and J dropped 7 bases, with 16 bases sitting between them. The V gene's germline CDR1 is SGDLS and CDR2 YYNGEE. The CDR3 has 14 amino acids. The CDR3 is CASSATWQGGGYTF. The CDR3 region has the DNA TGTGCCAGCAGCGCCACGTGGCAGGGTGGTGGCTACACCTTC. Combining the CDR3 with reference TRBV9 and TRBJ1-2 gives the whole variable domain DSGVTQTPKHLITATGQRVTLRCSPRSGDLSVYWYQQSLDQGLQFLIQYYNGEERAKGNILERFSAQQFPDLHSELNLSSLELGDSALYFCASSATWQGGGYTFGSGTRLTVV.

The chain joins TRBV6-5 to TRBJ2-3; a weak D match, TRBD1 (7 bases). The CDR3 loop spans 13 amino acids. CDR1 MNHEY and CDR2 SVGAGI come from the germline V gene. The V and J ends lost 6 bases and 5 bases respectively, with 12 bases between them. CDR3 DNA: TGTGCCAGCAGACCCAGGGGGGTAGATACGCAGTATTTT. Translation gives CASRPRGVDTQYF.

This clone was recorded once. This chain uses TRBV9 with TRBJ1-2, with TRBD1 as a possible D gene (5 bases). With 3 bases removed from V and 3 bases from J, the gap between germline ends came to 21 bases. From germline, CDR1 is SGDLS and CDR2 YYNGEE. This CDR3 has 17 residues. This chain's CDR3 is CASSGQGTRKGDYGYTF. Written as DNA, the CDR3 is TGTGCCAGCAGCGGCCAAGGGACCCGTAAAGGGGACTATGGCTACACCTTC.

The J gene is TRBJ2-3, the V gene TRBV25-1, with TRBD2 as a possible D gene (7 bases). The V end lost 5 bases, the J end lost 4 bases, and 13 bases lay between the germline ends. The CDR3 spans 14 residues. From germline, CDR1 is MGHDK and CDR2 SYGVNS. The CDR3 region has the DNA TGTGCCAGCAGTAAGGGGGGGGCCGCAGATACGCAGTATTTT. Its translation: CASSKGGAADTQYF.

There are a few counts of this clone. The rearrangement joins TRBV5-6 to TRBJ2-6; D remains unclear. CDR1 is SGHDT and CDR2 is YYEEEE in the germline V gene. V was clipped by 4 bases and J by 4 bases, with 9 bases between them. The CDR3 runs to 14 residues. CDR3 sequence (DNA): TGTGCCAGCAGCGGAGATGGAGGGGCCAACGTCCTGACTTTC. It is translated as CASSGDGGANVLTF.

This clone has just one count. The chain is built from TRBV15 and TRBJ1-5; D gene unclear. The length of the CDR3 is 11 residues. Trimming removed 0 bases at V and 10 bases at J, with 4 bases between. Germline V lookup: CDR1 LNHNV, CDR2 YYDKDF (reference sequence). CDR3 residues: CATSREGPQHF. The CDR3 DNA follows: TGTGCCACCAGCAGAGAGGGCCCCCAGCATTTT. Full variable domain (remainder filled in from reference TRBV15 and TRBJ1-5): DAMVIQNPRYQVTQFGKPVTLSCSQTLNHNVMYWYQQKSSQAPKLLFHYYDKDFNNEADTPDNFQSRRPNTSFCFLDIRSPGLGDTAMYLCATSREGPQHFGDGTRLSIL.

The chain uses TRBV9 and TRBJ2-2; no clear D. CDR3 length equals 15 residues. CDR1 is SGDLS and CDR2 is YYNGEE in the germline V gene. Trimming removed 0 bases from V and 4 bases from J, with 10 bases in between. CDR3 in amino acids: CASSVGSRPTGELFF. The CDR3 coding sequence is TGTGCCAGCAGCGTAGGTTCCCGGCCCACCGGGGAGCTGTTTTTT.

The chain links TRBV28 to TRBJ2-7, with D possibly being TRBD1 or TRBD2 (5 bases each). The CDR3 runs to 16 residues. The V gene's germline CDR1 is MDHEN and CDR2 SYDVKM. The germline V and J ends were trimmed by 7 bases and 1 base, with 20 bases remaining between them. The CDR3 protein is CASTKPRGTASYEQYF. The CDR3 DNA is TGTGCCAGCACCAAACCAAGAGGGACGGCTTCCTACGAGCAGTACTTC. The whole variable domain, filled in from reference TRBV28 and TRBJ2-7, reads DVKVTQSSRYLVKRTGEKVFLECVQDMDHENMFWYRQDPGLGLRLIYFSYDVKMKEKGDIPEGYSVSREKKERFSLILESASTNQTSMYLCASTKPRGTASYEQYFGPGTRLTVT.

This clone came up once. The chain combines TRBV21-1 with TRBJ1-2; the table's TRBD1 call for D was not verified on the DNA. TRBV21-1 is assigned pseudogene status. This CDR3 comprises 14 residues. The chain's CDR3 is CASSAPGQVCGYTF. The CDR3 region has the DNA TGTGCCAGCAGCGCCCCGGGACAGGTTTGTGGCTACACCTTC.